This T cell receptor (beta chain) derives from a study of T cell responses to AZD1222 COVID-19 vaccine (dated by TCRdb to about 2021). Regarding the research as a whole: AZD1222 recipients given second doses at about 4 weeks or at about 12 weeks were pooled, since spike-specific TCR depth and breadth were not found to differ between the two schedules. TCR sequencing covered over 230 trial participants: 200 to 210 given two doses of AZD1222 and 26 given two doses of MenACWY control vaccine. Trial participants were enrolled into age subgroups of 18-55, 56-69 and 70-plus years, which contained approximately 150, 28 and 58 TCR-sequenced participants, respectively.

What the study reported, not specific to this receptor: Reportedly, almost half of the unique spike-specific TCRs recognized epitopes lying outside the regions that are mutated in the B.1.351 and B.1.1.7 variants. Most participants were white British and females outnumbered males, and the authors suggested that clonal diversity may have been underestimated. No day 14 peak-response samples were available, so repertoires were characterized only after the peak T cell response. Only 5 to 7 AZD1222 recipients were SARS-CoV-2 seropositive at baseline, limiting conclusions about previously exposed vaccinees. After two AZD1222 doses, both the breadth and the depth of spike-specific TCRs were significantly higher than at day 0 and than in MenACWY recipients. In the small 56-69-year group, the increase in depth fell short of significance, most likely because of low power. The vaccine-associated CD4 TCRs covered the entire spike protein, and the dominant responses fell in regions 160-218 and 743-854.

With respect to this clone: This receptor's antigen is unknown. Within one base of it there is no much larger clone, and no base qualities were kept.

The sample's time point label, decoded: baseline before first vaccination. Vaccinee samples were obtained from the UK trials COV001 and COV002, which included a single-blind randomized controlled phase 2/3 trial of AZD1222 (ChAdOx1 nCoV-19) in healthy adults. For TCRbeta chain sequencing, PBMC samples were collected from trial participants at day 0 and at day 28 after the second dose. The CDR3 sequence holds 15 residues, the cysteine and phenylalanine included. The retained sequence is limited to the CDR3, 45 bases, with the frame set at the first base. V and J lose 2 bases and 1 base, and a span of 9 bases separates them. According to the germline V gene (reference sequence), CDR1 reads SGHKS and CDR2 reads YYEKEE. The CDR3 regions of human TCRbeta chains were analyzed by immunosequencing. The paper's processing steps were these. Repertoire TCRs were matched against a reference library of SARS-CoV-2-specific TCRs generated with the MIRA antigen-specificity platform. Breadth was defined as the fraction of unique TCRs that were SARS-CoV-2-associated. Depth was defined as the fraction of total T cells that were SARS-CoV-2-associated. Each spike-specific TCR was assigned to its reactive spike region and to a CD4 or CD8 class using the MIRA data. Log10-transformed breadth and depth values were compared by one-way ANOVA with Sidak's multiple comparisons tests. TCRdb obtained this table from immuneACCESS and retained in-frame rearrangements with V and J assigned. These tables miss some clones; where compared with another copy, unresolved V genes account for less than half of the shortfall, and the remainder is unexplained. The DNA was the basis for D and trimming; V, J and clone size are from that table. The sample table contains some 150,000 clones; only one count was recorded for about 90% of them. The ten largest clones represent roughly 2% of the sample.

The sequence was collected from an adult in good health. The starting material was peripheral blood, obtained on day 0 of AZD1222 vaccination. The chain was built from TRBV5-5 and TRBJ2-2, with no confident D gene call. The CDR3 protein: CASSFSPENTGELFF. The nucleotide sequence is TGTGCCAGCAGCTTCAGTCCAGAGAACACCGGGGAGCTGTTTTTT.